These 5 T cell receptor beta chains were sequenced from one sample in a study of blood T cell repertoires in COVID-19. Repertoires were generated with immunoSEQ multiplex PCR, while TCRdb's copy carries only in-frame clones and drops some. The sample lists about 200,000 clones, 82% occurring once. The specimen was peripheral blood. The receptors stem from a woman between 70 and 85 years old with COVID-19, enrolled during active disease.

V is TRBV30 and J is TRBJ2-1; TRBD2 agrees at 12 bases. Germline-derived CDR1 and CDR2 are GTSNPN and SVGIG (reference sequence). V trimming: 5 bases; J trimming: 10 bases; junction bases outside the gene matches: 6. There are 13 residues in the CDR3. The CDR3 bases are TGTGCCTGGGAACTAGCGGGAGGACCAGAGCAGTTCTTC. Translated, it gives CAWELAGGPEQFF.

The V gene is TRBV3-1 (or the pseudogene TRBV3-2), the J gene TRBJ2-1; D is unresolved. The V and J ends lost 0 bases and 6 bases respectively, with 6 bases between them. The CDR3 totals 13 residues. CDR1 LGHDT and CDR2 YNNKEL come from the germline V gene (reference sequence). DNA of the CDR3: TGTGCCAGCAGCCAAGACAGGTTCAATGAGCAGTTCTTC. Its protein is CASSQDRFNEQFF.

V is TRBV19 and J is TRBJ2-2, with 8 nucleotides matching TRBD1. The CDR3 spans 15 residues. Unmatched junction bases numbered 5, after V lost 4 bases and J lost 4 bases. Germline V CDR1 and CDR2: LNHDA, SQIVND (reference sequence). This CDR3 reads CASSNGQGSTGELFF. The CDR3 DNA sequence: TGTGCCAGTAGTAACGGACAGGGATCCACCGGGGAGCTGTTTTTT.

This clone was seen a few times. The V gene is TRBV18, the J gene TRBJ2-7; D possibly corresponds to TRBD1 (5 bases). Germline lookup yields CDR1 KGHSH and CDR2 LQKENI. The CDR3 contains 12 residues. Trimming left V 2 bases short and J 5 bases short, with 7 bases between. CDR3 amino acids: CASSPRGNEQYF. CDR3 sequence (DNA): TGTGCCAGCTCACCAAGGGGAAACGAGCAGTACTTC.

The V and J genes are TRBV7-3 and TRBJ2-3, with D possibly being TRBD1 (5 bases). CDR3 length: 13 amino acids. Trimming removed 5 bases at V and 10 bases at J, with 16 bases between. Germline CDR1 reads SGHTA; CDR2 reads FQGTGA. The CDR3 protein is CASSEGARLAQYF. In DNA form, the CDR3 reads TGTGCCAGCAGCGAAGGGGCCCGACTCGCGCAGTATTTT.